These 25 T cell receptor beta chains share one sample of origin, sequenced in a study of blood T cell repertoires in COVID-19. TCRdb's table, derived via immunoSEQ multiplex PCR, lists solely in-frame clones and lacks some. This table holds some 120,000 clones, roughly 79% found once. The sample taken for sequencing was peripheral blood. These receptors were collected from a human donor in a cohort sampled during active COVID-19.

This sequence joins TRBV2 and TRBJ1-2, with a weak D call TRBD1 (5 bases). Germline values: CDR1 SNHLY, CDR2 FYNNEI. The CDR3 contains 13 residues. The V and J ends lost 5 bases and 5 bases respectively, with 12 bases between them. Here the CDR3 reads CASSSPGWYGYTF. DNA of the CDR3: TGTGCCAGCAGTTCTCCAGGGTGGTATGGCTACACCTTC.

The chain joins TRBV4-1 to TRBJ1-1; D call uncertain. Germline values: CDR1 MGHRA, CDR2 YSYEKL. Trimming removed 4 bases from V and 1 base from J, with 13 bases in between. The CDR3 is made up of 15 amino acids. CDR3 nucleotide sequence: TGCGCCAGCAGCCTCCTAGCCGGATCGAACACTGAAGCTTTCTTT. Its protein product is CASSLLAGSNTEAFF.

This clone has only a few counts. The V call is TRBV7-6, the J call TRBJ1-5; 11 bases are a match to TRBD1. The CDR3 runs to 16 residues. The V gene end was trimmed by 1 base and the J gene end by 3 bases; junction bases not matched to a gene: 2. Germline V gene data show CDR1 as SGHVS and CDR2 as FNYEAQ. The CDR3 DNA reads as TGTGCCAGCAGCTTAGGGACAGGGGGCCTCAATCAGCCCCAGCATTTT. Its translation is CASSLGTGGLNQPQHF.

This clone was seen just once. The V and J genes are TRBV10-3 and TRBJ2-7; D is possibly TRBD2 (5 bases). Trimming shortened V by 8 bases and J by 5 bases, and 10 bases separated the two germline ends. This CDR3 comprises 11 residues. Per the germline V gene, CDR1 is ENHRY and CDR2 is SYGVKD. The CDR3 bases are TGTGCCATCGGACTGCGGGACGAGCAGTACTTC. Protein: CAIGLRDEQYF.

The chain combines TRBV6-2 or TRBV6-3 with TRBJ1-6; D is perhaps TRBD1 (6 bases). The CDR3 runs 17 residues. The germline gives CDR1 MNHEY, CDR2 SVGEGT. Trimming shortened V by 0 bases and J by 9 bases, and 18 bases separated the two germline ends. The CDR3 DNA follows: TGTGCCAGCAGTTACTCCACCCCGGGCAGGGGCGGTTCACCCCTCCACTTT. Its protein is CASSYSTPGRGGSPLHF.

The V call is TRBV4-1, the J call TRBJ2-7; D might be TRBD2 (6 bases). CDR1 and CDR2 (germline): MGHRA, YSYEKL. The germline V and J ends were trimmed by 0 bases and 1 base, with 10 bases remaining between them. The CDR3 has 15 amino acids. The CDR3 region has the DNA TGCGCCAGCAGCCAAGACCCCGGGACTTCCTACGAGCAGTACTTC. Translating it yields CASSQDPGTSYEQYF.

V and J are TRBV6-6 and TRBJ1-1, with 7 bases fitting TRBD1. This CDR3 contains 14 residues. CDR1 is MNHNY, CDR2 SVGAGI, per germline (reference sequence). Trimming cost V 6 bases and J 2 bases; bases outside gene matches: 6. As DNA, the CDR3 is TGTGCCAGCAGGCTCAGGGGGGTAAACACTGAAGCTTTCTTT. Translation: CASRLRGVNTEAFF.

The chain joins TRBV19 to TRBJ2-7; 9 bases align to TRBD1. Germline V gene lookup returns CDR1 LNHDA and CDR2 SQIVND (reference sequence). The CDR3 spans 14 residues. J lost 6 bases, V lost 4 bases, and 7 bases had no gene match. The CDR3 DNA sequence: TGTGCCAGTAGTAGCCGGGACAGGGACGGCGAGCAGTACTTC. This gives the protein CASSSRDRDGEQYF.

The J gene is TRBJ1-4, the V gene TRBV30; D ambiguous. This CDR3 spans 12 amino acids. The ends were cut back, 3 bases at V and 10 bases at J, with 12 bases in the middle. Per germline, CDR1 GTSNPN and CDR2 SVGIG (reference sequence). In DNA form, the CDR3 reads TGTGCCTGGAGCCCCACGGAGGGAAAACTGTTTTTT. Its protein product is CAWSPTEGKLFF.

J is TRBJ2-1 and V is TRBV7-2; a possible D gene is TRBD1 (5 bases). This CDR3 contains 15 residues. Looked up from germline, CDR1 is SGHTA and CDR2 is FQGNSA. V lost 2 bases and J 8 bases, leaving 16 bases between the germline ends. The DNA of the CDR3 is TGTGCCAGCAGCTTAACAGGATTGAACATCGATGAGCAGTTCTTC. Its protein product is CASSLTGLNIDEQFF.

The chain combines TRBV6-2 or TRBV6-3 with TRBJ2-2; TRBD1 matches 10 bases. The CDR3 is made up of 15 amino acids. The V segment lost 5 bases and the J segment 7 bases; nucleotides outside the gene matches: 7. CDR1 and CDR2 from the germline V gene are MNHEY and SVGEGT. As DNA, the CDR3 is TGTGCCAGCAGTAAAAGGACAGGGGGAGGCGGGGAGCTGTTTTTT. This gives the protein CASSKRTGGGGELFF.

This clone was counted between two and nine times. The chain has TRBV4-2 and TRBJ1-4; 11 bases are a match to TRBD1. There are 14 residues in the CDR3. Germline V gene lookup returns CDR1 LGHNA and CDR2 YNFKEQ. V was clipped by 4 bases and J by 6 bases; unmatched bases: 1. The CDR3 protein is CASSRDRGDEKLFF. The CDR3 DNA reads TGTGCCAGCAGCCGGGACAGGGGGGATGAAAAACTGTTTTTT.

This clone was counted a single time. This chain's CDR3 is CAWSRDRAAEAFF. CDR3 nucleotide sequence: TGTGCCTGGAGTCGAGACAGAGCCGCTGAAGCTTTCTTT. The chain uses TRBV30 and TRBJ1-1, with D possibly matching TRBD1 (5 bases). Germline V gene lookup returns CDR1 GTSNPN and CDR2 SVGIG (reference sequence). This CDR3 is 13 amino acids long. Trimming took 2 bases from V and 6 from J, leaving 13 bases between them.

The chain couples TRBV11-2 to TRBJ1-1; 7 bases agree with TRBD1. CDR3 length: 15 residues. The V gene end was trimmed by 4 bases and the J gene end by 1 base; junction bases not matched to a gene: 6. Germline V gene data show CDR1 as SGHAT and CDR2 as FQNNGV. CDR3 DNA: TGTGCCAGCAGCTCACCGGACAGGCCGAACACTGAAGCTTTCTTT. It yields the protein CASSSPDRPNTEAFF. The variable domain in full, with the rest retrieved from reference TRBV11-2 and TRBJ1-1, is EAGVAQSPRYKIIEKRQSVAFWCNPISGHATLYWYQQILGQGPKLLIQFQNNGVVDDSQLPKDRFSAERLKGVDSTLKIQPAKLEDSAVYLCASSSPDRPNTEAFFGQGTRLTVV.

Only one count was recorded for this clone. The CDR3 region has the DNA TGTGCCTGGAGTTGGGCAGCTCTGTCTGGAAACACCATATATTTT. It specifies CAWSWAALSGNTIYF. The chain couples TRBV30 to TRBJ1-3; D is uncertain. The ends were cut back, 2 bases at V and 1 base at J, with 12 bases in the middle. CDR1 and CDR2 (germline): GTSNPN, SVGIG (reference sequence). The CDR3 spans 15 residues.

The chain links TRBV6-2 or TRBV6-3 to TRBJ1-1; D is unclear. The length of the CDR3 is 14 residues. The V end was cut by 6 bases, the J end by 1 base, with 12 bases between. Germline V CDR1 and CDR2: MNHEY, SVGEGT. CDR3 bases: TGTGCCAGCAGCCATTCGGGTCAGAACACTGAAGCTTTCTTT. Encoded protein: CASSHSGQNTEAFF.

The rearrangement uses TRBV28 and TRBJ2-1; tentatively, D is TRBD2 (7 bases). The germline CDR1 and CDR2 sequences are MDHEN and SYDVKM. CDR3 size: 14 residues. Trimming pared 3 bases from V and 7 bases from J, leaving 13 bases between. The CDR3 sequence: CASSLGGRENEQFF. DNA for the CDR3: TGTGCCAGCAGTTTGGGGGGGCGCGAGAATGAGCAGTTCTTC.

The chain employs TRBV28 and TRBJ2-7; 12 bases match TRBD1. Germline V lookup: CDR1 MDHEN, CDR2 SYDVKM. CDR3 size: 15 residues. After removal of 2 bases from V and 6 bases from J, the junction contained 5 bases not matched to a gene. CDR3 bases: TGTGCCAGCAGTTTAAGAGGGACAGGGGGCCTCGAGCAGTACTTC. Its protein product is CASSLRGTGGLEQYF.

This clone turned up a few times. J is TRBJ2-5 and V is TRBV18; weak D call: TRBD1 (5 bases). Germline V lookup: CDR1 KGHSH, CDR2 LQKENI. Deletions cut 4 bases from V and 5 bases from J, with 11 bases between. The CDR3 sequence is 13 residues long. CDR3 sequence (DNA): TGTGCCAGCTCACAAGGGGTACGCGAGACCCAGTACTTC. Encoded protein: CASSQGVRETQYF. Based on the CDR3 plus reference TRBV18 and TRBJ2-5, the full variable domain is NAGVMQNPRHLVRRRGQEARLRCSPMKGHSHVYWYRQLPEEGLKFMVYLQKENIIDESGMPKERFSAEFPKEGPSILRIQQVVRGDSAAYFCASSQGVRETQYFGPGTRLLVL.

This rearrangement joins TRBV6-2 or TRBV6-3 to TRBJ2-3; TRBD2 matches 10 bases. J lost 3 bases, V lost 0 bases, and 9 bases had no gene match. CDR1 and CDR2 (germline): MNHEY, SVGEGT. This CDR3 region has 18 residues. DNA for the CDR3: TGTGCCAGCAGTTACTCACCTAGCGGGAGTCTTGGAACAGATACGCAGTATTTT. It encodes CASSYSPSGSLGTDTQYF.

In this sample, this clone turned up once. J is TRBJ1-3 and V is TRBV5-8; 8 bases are shared with TRBD1. Germline lookup yields CDR1 SGHTS and CDR2 YDEGEE. V shed 5 bases, J shed 2 bases, and the junction held 3 bases outside the gene matches. The CDR3 has 14 residues. The CDR3 reads CASRMTGAGNTIYF. CDR3 DNA sequence: TGTGCCAGCAGGATGACAGGGGCTGGAAACACCATATATTTT.

The V and J genes are TRBV6-5 and TRBJ1-4, with no clear D. Trimming shortened V by 9 bases and J by 0 bases, and 11 bases separated the two germline ends. Germline V gene sequence: CDR1 MNHEY, CDR2 SVGAGI. This CDR3 region has 14 residues. The CDR3 nucleotides are TGTGCCAGTTATGACGGGTCAACTAATGAAAAACTGTTTTTT. Protein product: CASYDGSTNEKLFF.

Concerning this clone itself: Other DNA sequences from this sample encode an identical CDR3 as well. V gene TRBV2 combines with J gene TRBJ1-5, with 10 bases that match TRBD1. J was trimmed by 7 bases and V by 3 bases; bases with no gene match: 6. The germline V gene encodes CDR1 SNHLY and CDR2 FYNNEI. CDR3 size: 15 residues. The CDR3 DNA reads TGTGCCAGCAGTGATTGGGACAGGGGTGTGCAGCCCCAGCATTTT. Translation gives CASSDWDRGVQPQHF.

V gene TRBV3-1 (or the pseudogene TRBV3-2) combines with J gene TRBJ1-6; D call uncertain. The CDR3 loop spans 17 amino acids. Germline CDR1 and CDR2: LGHDT and YNNKEL (reference sequence). V was trimmed by 1 base and J by 6 bases, leaving 16 bases between them. The CDR3 DNA sequence: TGTGCCAGCAGCCAAGCCTCCCCAGGTACCCTTAATTCACCCCTCCACTTT. Amino acids: CASSQASPGTLNSPLHF.

The chain combines TRBV24-1 with TRBJ1-4, with 10 bases aligning to TRBD1. Germline V CDR1 and CDR2: KGHDR, SFDVKD. The J segment lost 6 bases and the V segment lost 2 bases, leaving 5 bases of the junction unmatched. This CDR3 spans 16 amino acids. The CDR3 DNA is TGTGCCACCAGTGATTCGAAAGGGACAGGGGATGAAAAACTGTTTTTT. Its translation is CATSDSKGTGDEKLFF.